The T cell receptor beta chain described here comes from a study of CD8+ T cells in alopecia areata listed by TCRdb under 2018. Context from the whole study: Treated patients were enrolled in an open-label pilot trial of oral tofacitinib, 5 to 10 mg twice daily, for moderate-to-severe alopecia areata. Human TCRbeta sequencing covered scalp tissue and sorted CD4+ and CD8+ peripheral blood T cells from patchy and totalis/universalis alopecia areata patients and healthy controls. To study T cell clonal expansion in alopecia areata, the researchers applied high-throughput TCRbeta sequencing to both the C3H/HeJ mouse model and human patients. Tofacitinib was given for 6 to 18 months, followed by 6 months of follow-up off drug to assess delayed response and recurrence. Disease severity in treated patients was measured with the SALT score, which quantifies the percentage of affected scalp surface area. Tofacitinib-treated patients had biopsies at baseline and at 4 and 24 weeks of treatment, with a later scalp biopsy in several patients. RNA came from the PAXgene miRNA kit for fixed scalp, the miRNeasy kit for PBMCs, and the RNeasy kit for mouse skin. Scalp clonality was compared among normal scalp (n=4), patchy alopecia areata scalp (n=8), and alopecia totalis/universalis scalp (n=8). Amplification of TCRbeta CDR3 regions was done by immunoSEQ multiplex PCR using 35 Vbeta forward primers and 13 Jbeta reverse primers.

Sample time point, as interpreted from the label and publication: less than 30 weeks on oral tofacitinib. Interpreted using the paper, the treatment or condition label stands for: oral pan-JAK inhibitor, 5-10 mg twice daily. Peripheral blood and lesional scalp punch biopsies were obtained from patients with alopecia areata. After PBMCs were isolated by density centrifugation and stained for CD3, CD4 and CD8, a FACSAria was used to sort CD4+ and CD8+ T cells. The full study reports these points: Scalp clonality and the number of expanded CD8+ clones among the top 100 scalp clones were significantly decreased by tofacitinib. Because the treated cohort was small and had only one nonresponder, larger studies are needed to examine links between baseline CD8+ expansion and response. Shared TCR sequences between patients were less evident than in mice, which may be partly attributable to HLA diversity in the patient population. Higher clonality and more expanded CD8+ clones were observed in lesional scalp than in normal scalp, particularly in alopecia totalis/universalis, a finding suggestive of antigenic drive. During tofacitinib treatment, many expanded lesional clones stuck around in both scalp and blood, and this persistence may partly explain why relapse happens after treatment is stopped. Unlike mouse skin, where gammadelta T cells dominate, normal human skin contains resident alphabeta T cells that get sequenced too, which complicates analysis of the scalp TCR repertoire.

Library construction relied on the immunoSEQ multiplex PCR assay. For TCR sequencing, RNA was extracted from every sample and reverse transcribed into cDNA to serve as template. SuperScript III was used to make first-strand cDNA, primed with a 2:1 mix of oligo-dT and random hexamers. A synthetic immune receptor repertoire was used to gauge amplification bias, and whatever bias remained was removed computationally. In the authors' own workflow: Raw reads were preprocessed to remove errors, and CDR3 was defined by IMGT conventions from the conserved cysteine to phenylalanine. Clonality was computed by normalizing Shannon entropy by log2 of the number of productive unique TCRs and subtracting the result from 1. CD4 or CD8 identity of scalp clones was inferred by cross-referencing scalp TCRbeta sequences with sorted blood CD4 and CD8 repertoires. In TCRdb, the immuneACCESS table is reduced to in-frame sequences with V and J assigned. These tables do not hold every clone; where another copy was compared, an unresolved V gene accounts for under half, and the others remain unexplained. The DNA gave D and trimming, while V, J and clone size come from that table. This sample gives approximately 280,000 clones in total; about 62% of them show up just once. The biggest ten clones account for over 1.5% of the sample.

Concerning this clone itself: This clone's antigen is unknown. The input lacks base qualities; no much larger clone sits a single base away.

The sequencing here drew on CD4+ T cells sorted from blood, taken at week 24, from a patient treated with tofacitinib. This TCR came from a human donor with alopecia areata.

The DNA is TGTGCCAGCACCCGACAGGGGCTCTCCTACGAGCAGTACTTC. Its protein reads: CASTRQGLSYEQYF. The chain uses TRBV28 and TRBJ2-7; 8 junctional bases match TRBD1. The V end gives up 7 bases and the J end 0 bases, leaving 5 bases in the junction not matched to a gene. Reading the germline V gene gives CDR1 MDHEN and CDR2 SYDVKM. The CDR3 measures 14 amino acids from cysteine to phenylalanine. Only CDR3 DNA is held: 42 bases, read in frame from base 1.